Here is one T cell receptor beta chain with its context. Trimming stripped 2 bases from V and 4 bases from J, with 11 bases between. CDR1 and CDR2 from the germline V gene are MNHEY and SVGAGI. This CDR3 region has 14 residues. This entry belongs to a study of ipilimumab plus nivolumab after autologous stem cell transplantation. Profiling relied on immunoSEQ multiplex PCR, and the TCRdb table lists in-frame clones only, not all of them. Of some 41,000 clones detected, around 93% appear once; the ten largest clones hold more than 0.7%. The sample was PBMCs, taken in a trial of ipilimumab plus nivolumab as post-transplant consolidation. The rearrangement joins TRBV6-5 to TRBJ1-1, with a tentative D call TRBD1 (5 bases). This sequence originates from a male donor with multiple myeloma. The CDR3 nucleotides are TGTGCCAGCAGTTACGGGGGGAGGATCACTGAAGCTTTCTTT. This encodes CASSYGGRITEAFF.